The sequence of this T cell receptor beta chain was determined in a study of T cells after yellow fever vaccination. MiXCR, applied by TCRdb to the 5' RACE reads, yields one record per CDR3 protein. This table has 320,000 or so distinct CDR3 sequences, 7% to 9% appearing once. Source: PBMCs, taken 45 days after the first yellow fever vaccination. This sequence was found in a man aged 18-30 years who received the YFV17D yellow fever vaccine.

The CDR3 sequence: CASSSTRRVYEQYF. CDR3 bases: TGTGCCAGCAGCTCTACAAGACGGGTCTACGAGCAGTACTTC. V is TRBV12-3 or TRBV12-4 and J is TRBJ2-7; D gene ambiguous. This CDR3 region has 14 residues. V was clipped by 6 bases and J by 3 bases, with 15 bases between them.